The clone carrying this TCR beta chain was seen at least ten times. What it binds is unknown. The CDR3 runs 16 residues. The V gene's germline CDR1 is PRHDT and CDR2 FYEKMQ (reference sequence). With 3 bases removed from V and 0 bases from J, the gap between germline ends came to 9 bases. These data come from a study of molecular identifiers for immune sequencing clone quantification. At the level of the study: RNA from approximately 20,000 or 98,000 naive CD8 cells was split five ways in replicates, with four sequenced.

TCRdb re-called the PCR reads with MiXCR, one entry per CDR3 protein. The sample consists of hundreds of thousands of distinct CDR3 sequences, roughly 25% of them appearing once. Study conclusions and caveats: Under 1% of molecules in naive cells, but over 97% of effector molecules, belonged to clones above 20 RNA copies.

The genes are TRBV13 and TRBJ2-6; D is undetermined. The sequencing sample was made of naive CD8+ T cells from blood, with Jurkat cell RNA spiked in. Described subset: FACS-sorted CD8+CD4-CCR7+CD45RA+ naive T cells. This TCR derives from a human donor in good health. Some libraries in this study had Jurkat cell RNA spiked in. CDR3 in amino acids: CASSLDRNSGANVLTF. The CDR3 DNA is TGTGCCAGCAGCTTGGACCGCAACTCTGGGGCCAACGTCCTGACTTTC.